These 17 T cell receptor beta chains originate from one sample sequenced in a study of blood T cell repertoires in COVID-19. Data came from immunoSEQ multiplex PCR; TCRdb stores just in-frame clones and leaves some out. The sample has some 28,000 clones; 85% to 90% are singletons. Sequenced: peripheral blood. The receptors were sampled from a man aged 55 to 69 with acute or convalescent COVID-19.

The chain is built from TRBV11-2 and TRBJ1-2; tentative D call: TRBD1 (5 bases). The germline gives CDR1 SGHAT, CDR2 FQNNGV. This CDR3 has 15 residues. V was trimmed by 1 base and J by 4 bases, leaving 13 bases between them. CDR3 region: CASSLGQGSSYGYTF. CDR3 DNA: TGTGCCAGCAGCTTAGGGCAGGGATCTAGCTATGGCTACACCTTC. Supplemented by reference TRBV11-2 and TRBJ1-2, the full variable domain reads EAGVAQSPRYKIIEKRQSVAFWCNPISGHATLYWYQQILGQGPKLLIQFQNNGVVDDSQLPKDRFSAERLKGVDSTLKIQPAKLEDSAVYLCASSLGQGSSYGYTFGSGTRLTVV.

This chain uses TRBV4-1 with TRBJ2-4, with D unclear. Germline values: CDR1 MGHRA, CDR2 YSYEKL. The CDR3 has 15 amino acids. Trimming took off 4 bases at V and 1 base at J, with 11 bases between the two ends. This CDR3 is CASSPQVLAKNIQYF. The CDR3 nucleotides are TGCGCCAGCAGCCCCCAGGTTCTGGCCAAAAACATTCAGTACTTC.

The rearrangement links TRBV20-1 to TRBJ1-1; 9 bases line up with TRBD1. V dropped 7 bases and J dropped 4; count of bases not matched to a gene: 1. From germline, CDR1 is DFQATT and CDR2 SNEGSKA (reference sequence). This CDR3 has 11 amino acids. CDR3 loop: CSGGQGTEAFF. CDR3 sequence (DNA): TGCAGTGGGGGACAGGGCACTGAAGCTTTCTTT.

The V gene is TRBV5-8, the J gene TRBJ2-2, with D perhaps matching TRBD2 (5 bases). Germline V gene sequence: CDR1 SGHTS, CDR2 YDEGEE. CDR3 length: 15 residues. Trimming left V 2 bases short and J 0 bases short, with 8 bases between. The chain's CDR3 is CASSFEGTNTGELFF. For the CDR3, the DNA is TGTGCCAGCAGCTTTGAGGGAACGAACACCGGGGAGCTGTTTTTT.

For the CDR3, the DNA is TGTGCCGCAAAAGTCAGGGGATTTACTGAAGCTTTCTTT. Amino acids: CAAKVRGFTEAFF. The chain joins TRBV6-5 to TRBJ1-1, with D perhaps TRBD1 (6 bases). The germline V gene has CDR1 MNHEY and CDR2 SVGAGI. CDR3 size: 13 residues. V was shortened by 11 bases and J by 5 bases, with 18 bases between the two germline ends.

The gene calls are TRBV10-1 and TRBJ2-1; no firm D call. The V gene's germline CDR1 is WNHNN and CDR2 SYGVQD (reference sequence). The CDR3 runs to 14 residues. V dropped 0 bases and J dropped 12 bases, with 15 bases sitting between them. CDR3 region: CASSESRRNSPQFF. DNA of the CDR3: TGCGCCAGCAGTGAGTCGCGGCGGAACTCCCCGCAGTTCTTC.

This clone occurred once. The chain carries TRBV13 and TRBJ2-3; tentative D call: TRBD1 (6 bases). V lost 5 bases and J 5 bases, leaving 17 bases between the germline ends. The germline V gene encodes CDR1 PRHDT and CDR2 FYEKMQ (reference sequence). This CDR3 contains 15 residues. The CDR3 reads CASSRWGPDEDTQYF. The CDR3 nucleotides are TGTGCCAGCAGCCGTTGGGGGCCGGATGAAGATACGCAGTATTTT.

This clone has a single count. The chain uses TRBV7-2 and TRBJ1-1; 9 nucleotides agree with TRBD1. Germline trimming cut 2 bases from V and 9 bases from J; bases unmatched to any gene: 4. Germline CDR1 SGHTA, CDR2 FQGNSA. The length of the CDR3 is 13 residues. In DNA form, the CDR3 reads TGTGCCAGCAGCTTAAAACAGGGGGCGCAAGCTTTCTTT. Amino acid sequence: CASSLKQGAQAFF.

The rearrangement links TRBV27 to TRBJ2-1; 13 bases align to TRBD2. V lost 3 bases and J lost 2; bases outside the gene matches: 10. This CDR3 region has 19 residues. CDR1 MNHEY and CDR2 SMNVEV come from the germline V gene (reference sequence). The DNA for the CDR3 is TGTGCCAGCAGTTTTAAGGGACTAGCGGGACTTGGGGCCTACAATGAGCAGTTCTTC. Translation gives CASSFKGLAGLGAYNEQFF.

The gene calls are TRBV14 and TRBJ1-6; 8 bases match TRBD1. Germline V gene sequence: CDR1 SGHDN, CDR2 FVKESK. The trim removed 1 base at V and 4 bases at J, leaving 0 bases unmatched. The CDR3 spans 15 residues. The CDR3 DNA follows: TGTGCCAGCAGCCAAGGACAGGGGTATAATTCACCCCTCCACTTT. Translated, it gives CASSQGQGYNSPLHF.

The chain is built from TRBV5-6 and TRBJ2-7, with unresolved D. The CDR3 is 14 residues long. CDR1 is SGHDT and CDR2 is YYEEEE in the germline V gene. V was pared by 0 bases and J by 1 base, with 8 bases between. CDR3 DNA: TGTGCCAGCAGCTTGGCGGGTGGTTCCTACGAGCAGTACTTC. It translates to CASSLAGGSYEQYF. The complete variable domain, with remaining parts taken from reference TRBV5-6 and TRBJ2-7, reads DAGVTQSPTHLIKTRGQQVTLRCSPKSGHDTVSWYQQALGQGPQFIFQYYEEEERQRGNFPDRFSGHQFPNYSSELNVNALLLGDSALYLCASSLAGGSYEQYFGPGTRLTVT.

The chain is built from TRBV4-1 and TRBJ1-1, with TRBD1 as a possible D gene (5 bases). Germline loops: CDR1 MGHRA, CDR2 YSYEKL. Trimming pared 3 bases from V and 5 bases from J, leaving 10 bases between. The CDR3 runs to 13 residues. The CDR3 region is CASSQVGGTEAFF. CDR3 nucleotide sequence: TGCGCCAGCAGCCAGGTTGGGGGGACTGAAGCTTTCTTT.

The chain is built from TRBV6-5 and TRBJ1-2; no clear D. The germline gives CDR1 MNHEY, CDR2 SVGAGI. Trimming took 7 bases from V and 5 from J, leaving 8 bases between them. The CDR3 extends over 11 amino acids. CDR3 amino acids: CASKLNYGYTF. The CDR3 DNA sequence: TGTGCCAGCAAGCTGAATTATGGCTACACCTTC.

This chain connects TRBV27 to TRBJ1-2, with 9 positions matching TRBD1. Germline loops: CDR1 MNHEY, CDR2 SMNVEV (reference sequence). V lost 5 bases to trimming and J lost 1 base; unmatched junction nucleotides: 8. This CDR3 has 16 amino acids. Here the CDR3 DNA reads TGTGCCAGCAGTGTAGGACCGGGACAGGGTAACTATGGCTACACCTTC. It yields the protein CASSVGPGQGNYGYTF.

The chain uses TRBV27 and TRBJ1-2; 12 bases are shared with TRBD1. The CDR3 has 14 residues. The germline V gene has CDR1 MNHEY and CDR2 SMNVEV (reference sequence). V shed 5 bases, J shed 8 bases, and the junction held 6 bases outside the gene matches. The CDR3 sequence is CASSPGQGAEGYTF. The DNA of the CDR3 is TGTGCCAGCAGTCCGGGACAGGGGGCAGAGGGCTACACCTTC.

This chain links TRBV29-1 with TRBJ2-7, with D possibly being TRBD1 (5 bases). This CDR3 comprises 11 residues. The V gene lost 4 bases and the J gene lost 6 bases, with 10 bases spanning the gap. CDR1 and CDR2 (germline): SQVTM, ANQGSEA. This chain's CDR3 is CSVGTSGEQYF. In DNA form, the CDR3 reads TGCAGCGTTGGGACATCGGGCGAGCAGTACTTC.

V and J are TRBV7-2 and TRBJ2-1; 8 nucleotides match TRBD2. Trimming at V came to 4 bases and at J to 5 bases, leaving 7 bases not matched to a gene. From germline, CDR1 is SGHTA and CDR2 FQGNSA. The CDR3 is made up of 15 amino acids. The CDR3 protein is CASSSPGLVNNEQFF. The CDR3 DNA reads TGTGCCAGCAGCTCCCCGGGACTAGTGAACAATGAGCAGTTCTTC. Combining the CDR3 with reference TRBV7-2 and TRBJ2-1 gives the whole variable domain GAGVSQSPSNKVTEKGKDVELRCDPISGHTALYWYRQSLGQGLEFLIYFQGNSAPDKSGLPSDRFSAERTGGSVSTLTIQRTQQEDSAVYLCASSSPGLVNNEQFFGPGTRLTVL.